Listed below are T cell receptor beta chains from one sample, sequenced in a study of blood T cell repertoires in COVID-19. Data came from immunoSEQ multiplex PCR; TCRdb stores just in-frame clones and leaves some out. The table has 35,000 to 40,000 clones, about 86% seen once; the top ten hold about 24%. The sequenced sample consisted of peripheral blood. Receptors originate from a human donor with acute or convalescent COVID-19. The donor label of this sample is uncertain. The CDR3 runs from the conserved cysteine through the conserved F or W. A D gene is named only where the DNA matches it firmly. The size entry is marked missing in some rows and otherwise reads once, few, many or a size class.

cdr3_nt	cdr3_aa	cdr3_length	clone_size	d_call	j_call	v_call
TGTGCCAGCAGTTACTCGATATTGACAGGGTCAGATGAGCAGTTCTTC	CASSYSILTGSDEQFF	16	-	TRBD1	TRBJ2-1	TRBV6-5
TGTGCTAGTGGTTTGGTACGGCAGGGTATGACTTTCTTT	CASGLVRQGMTFF	13	-	-	TRBJ1-1	TRBV12-5
TGTGCCAGCAGCGTAGACCCCACGACAGGGGTAAAGACTGAAGCTTTCTTT	CASSVDPTTGVKTEAFF	17	-	TRBD1	TRBJ1-1	TRBV9
TGTGCCACCAGCTTTCAGGGACAGGGTGGCCACGAGCAGTACTTC	CATSFQGQGGHEQYF	15	-	TRBD1	TRBJ2-7	TRBV15
TGTGCCAGCTCATGGGGGGGGCTGCACTCTGGAAACACCATATATTTT	CASSWGGLHSGNTIYF	16	-	-	TRBJ1-3	TRBV2
TGTGCCAGCAGTTACGGGACAGGGGTTTCCGATACGCAGTATTTT	CASSYGTGVSDTQYF	15	-	TRBD1	TRBJ2-3	TRBV6-2/TRBV6-3
TGTGCCATCAGTGAGTCAGGCGGAGGAAGAACAGATACGCAGTATTTT	CAISESGGGRTDTQYF	16	-	-	TRBJ2-3	TRBV10-3
TGTGCCAGCAGTCAACTGGGACAGCAAGAGACCCAGTACTTC	CASSQLGQQETQYF	14	once	TRBD1	TRBJ2-5	TRBV27
TGTGCTAGTGGTTTGGTAATGACAACTGGGAGAAACGAGCAGTACTTC	CASGLVMTTGRNEQYF	16	few	-	TRBJ2-7	TRBV12-5
TGCAGCGTTGTGCGTTTCGTACTAGCGGGGAGCACAGATACGCAGTATTTT	CSVVRFVLAGSTDTQYF	17	-	TRBD2	TRBJ2-3	TRBV29-1
TGTGCCAGCACCCGGACAGGGCGAGGCTTATATGGCTACACCTTC	CASTRTGRGLYGYTF	15	few	TRBD1	TRBJ1-2	TRBV28
TGTGCCAGCAGCCTCGACAGGGAAGGGTGGGCTGAAGCTTTCTTT	CASSLDREGWAEAFF	15	once	TRBD1	TRBJ1-1	TRBV4-2
TGCGCCAGCAGCGGACTAGCGGGAGGGAATGAGCAGTTCTTC	CASSGLAGGNEQFF	14	-	TRBD2	TRBJ2-1	TRBV10-2
TGTGCCAGCAGTTACTCGATTGGTCCGACAGGGGGCAGAGATGGCTACACCTTC	CASSYSIGPTGGRDGYTF	18	-	TRBD1	TRBJ1-2	TRBV6-2/TRBV6-3
TGTGCCAGCAGCGGACTTGGGACTAGCGGGACCGCGGAGCAGTTCTTC	CASSGLGTSGTAEQFF	16	-	TRBD2	TRBJ2-1	TRBV5-4
TGTGCCAGCAGCTTAGCGGGCAGGGTCTATGGCTACACCTTC	CASSLAGRVYGYTF	14	-	-	TRBJ1-2	TRBV13
TGTGCCAGCAGCCAAGATGTTGGCAGGACCTACGAGCAGTACTTC	CASSQDVGRTYEQYF	15	once	-	TRBJ2-7	TRBV3-1/TRBV3-2
TGCAGCGTTGTGGTGGACAGTTCTGTGAATGGCTACACCTTC	CSVVVDSSVNGYTF	14	-	-	TRBJ1-2	TRBV29-1
TGTGCCAGCAGTACGAATAGGGGGTACTATGGCTACACCTTC	CASSTNRGYYGYTF	14	-	-	TRBJ1-2	TRBV2
TGCGCCAGCAGTCAACAACAGGGGTGCAACGAGCAGTACTTC	CASSQQQGCNEQYF	14	-	TRBD1	TRBJ2-7	TRBV23-1
TGTGCCAGCAGCTCTCCGACAGGGTCTAACTATGGCTACACCTTC	CASSSPTGSNYGYTF	15	-	TRBD1	TRBJ1-2	TRBV5-4
TGTGCCAGCAGCCCAAGACAGGGTTCAAATTCACCCCTCCACTTT	CASSPRQGSNSPLHF	15	-	TRBD1	TRBJ1-6	TRBV6-5
TGTGCCAGCAGCCAAGAGATGACAACAGGGATGAATGAGCAGTTCTTC	CASSQEMTTGMNEQFF	16	-	-	TRBJ2-1	TRBV14
TGTGCCAGCAGCCCGTACCGGGGACAAGAGACCCAGTACTTC	CASSPYRGQETQYF	14	-	-	TRBJ2-5	TRBV7-2
TGTGCCAGCAGTCGACTAGCGGGGGGTCCCACCTACGAGCAGTACTTC	CASSRLAGGPTYEQYF	16	-	TRBD2	TRBJ2-7	TRBV6-6
TGTGCCAGCAGCTTAGACTACAGGAGCCAAGAGACCCAGTACTTC	CASSLDYRSQETQYF	15	-	-	TRBJ2-5	TRBV7-2
TGCGCCAGCACCCCATCAGGGGGTTCTGGGGAGACCCAGTACTTC	CASTPSGGSGETQYF	15	-	TRBD1	TRBJ2-5	TRBV5-1
TGTGCCAGCAGCACCGGGGGGGGACGGGATGAAAAACTGTTTTTT	CASSTGGGRDEKLFF	15	-	-	TRBJ1-4	TRBV7-2
TGTGCCAGCAGCCTACAGGGGGCAGCTAAACTAATGAACACTGAAGCTTTCTTT	CASSLQGAAKLMNTEAFF	18	few	TRBD1	TRBJ1-1	TRBV3-1/TRBV3-2
TGCGCCAGCAGTTGGACTAGCGGGAGGACCTACACCGGGGAGCTGTTTTTT	CASSWTSGRTYTGELFF	17	-	TRBD2	TRBJ2-2	TRBV5-1
TGCGCCAGCAGCCCTGACAGATACGAGCAGTACTTC	CASSPDRYEQYF	12	-	-	TRBJ2-7	TRBV5-1
TGTGCCAGCAGCTCCCCGGGACAGGGGGCGTCGGGCTACACCTTC	CASSSPGQGASGYTF	15	-	TRBD1	TRBJ1-2	TRBV7-9
TGTGCCAGCAGCCAGGTGGGTGCGGGGGAAAAAGAGACCCAGTACTTC	CASSQVGAGEKETQYF	16	-	TRBD2	TRBJ2-5	TRBV3-1/TRBV3-2
TGTGCCAGCAGTTACCTTAGACTAGCGGGGGTTGAAGCCAAAAACATTCAGTACTTC	CASSYLRLAGVEAKNIQYF	19	-	TRBD2	TRBJ2-4	TRBV6-2/TRBV6-3
TGTGCCAGCAAGGCGGGAAAAGCTTTCTTT	CASKAGKAFF	10	once	-	TRBJ1-1	TRBV28
TGTGCCAGCAGCGTAGGCGGGGCCGGGGAGCTGTTTTTT	CASSVGGAGELFF	13	-	-	TRBJ2-2	TRBV9
TGTGCCAGCAGTTTACTGGGGCAGGGGGGAAGTTTTTATGCAGATACGCAGTATTTT	CASSLLGQGGSFYADTQYF	19	-	-	TRBJ2-3	TRBV28
TGTGCCAGCAGTTCCGCGGGAAAACTGTTTTTT	CASSSAGKLFF	11	-	-	TRBJ1-4	TRBV12-3/TRBV12-4
TGTGCCAGCAGGGGGACAGGGGGTAACGAAAAACTGTTTTTT	CASRGTGGNEKLFF	14	-	TRBD1	TRBJ1-4	TRBV2
TGCAGCGTCGGGACAGGAATTAATGAAAAACTGTTTTTT	CSVGTGINEKLFF	13	-	TRBD1	TRBJ1-4	TRBV29-1
TGTGCCAGCGGGGCGCCTAACACAGATACGCAGTATTTT	CASGAPNTDTQYF	13	once	-	TRBJ2-3	TRBV28
TGTGCCTGGAGTGCCGGGACAGGGAAATACGGAGTCGATGGCTACACCTTC	CAWSAGTGKYGVDGYTF	17	-	TRBD1	TRBJ1-2	TRBV30
TGTGCCACCAGTGAGAGCGGCCCAACAGATACGCAGTATTTT	CATSESGPTDTQYF	14	-	-	TRBJ2-3	TRBV24-1
TGTGCCTGTGGACAGGGGGCTCTTGGGGAGCAGTACTTC	CACGQGALGEQYF	13	-	TRBD1	TRBJ2-7	TRBV30
TGTGCCAGCAGTGATGGACAGCTCAATGAGCAGTTCTTC	CASSDGQLNEQFF	13	-	-	TRBJ2-1	TRBV6-1
TGTGCCAGCTCACACCGAACACAGGAAAAACTGTTTTTT	CASSHRTQEKLFF	13	once	-	TRBJ1-4	TRBV18
TGTGCCAGCAGCCTATGGACAGGGGAAAACGAGCAGTACTTC	CASSLWTGENEQYF	14	-	TRBD1	TRBJ2-7	TRBV11-2
TGCGCCAGCAGCCAAGATGTCGGGGGGCCGACGGTTGGCAATTCACCCCTCCACTTT	CASSQDVGGPTVGNSPLHF	19	-	-	TRBJ1-6	TRBV4-3
TGCAGTGCTAGTGAAGGGGCGGAAGGGGAAAAACTGTTTTTT	CSASEGAEGEKLFF	14	-	-	TRBJ1-4	TRBV20-1
TGCGCCAGCAGCGAGGGTAGCGGGGGGGCCTACGAGCAGTACTTC	CASSEGSGGAYEQYF	15	-	TRBD2	TRBJ2-7	TRBV5-1
TGTGCCAGCAGCTTAGGGGCCGGTGAGGGTGGAGAGACCCAGTACTTC	CASSLGAGEGGETQYF	16	-	-	TRBJ2-5	TRBV11-3
TGTGCCAGCAGTTTGGGCAGAACCAGCACTGAAGCTTTCTTT	CASSLGRTSTEAFF	14	once	-	TRBJ1-1	TRBV28
TGTGCCAGCAGTGCGCAGCGGAACACTGAAGCTTTCTTT	CASSAQRNTEAFF	13	once	-	TRBJ1-1	TRBV6-4